The 28 T cell receptor beta chains presented below share a single source sample, sequenced in a study of shared clonotypes between healthy human individuals. Assay: immunoSEQ multiplex PCR; the TCRdb copy retains only in-frame clones and omits some. Of under 2.5 million clones in the sample, about nine tenths were seen once. Sequencing was done on a sample of naive CD4+ T cells from PBMCs. Subset meaning: CD45RA+ positively selected. The receptor source for this set is a man younger than 30 in good health. Some clones in this sample may be carry-over from other donors' samples.

As regards this clone: At the DNA level, this CDR3 is encoded by other sequences in the same sample as well. The chain combines TRBV5-6 with TRBJ2-2, with 10 bases that match TRBD1. The CDR3 extends over 16 amino acids. V lost 4 bases to trimming and J lost 3 bases; unmatched junction nucleotides: 6. Germline values: CDR1 SGHDT, CDR2 YYEEEE. CDR3 DNA: TGTGCCAGCAGCCTAGACAGGGGGCGAGACACCGGGGAGCTGTTTTTT. Translation gives CASSLDRGRDTGELFF.

This clone was detected only once. The gene calls are TRBV28 and TRBJ2-7, with 12 nucleotides matching TRBD2. The CDR3 extends over 15 amino acids. In germline, CDR1 is MDHEN, CDR2 SYDVKM. V shed 8 bases and J 1 base; nucleotides not matched to a gene: 6. The CDR3: CASGTSGSPSYEQYF. The CDR3 DNA follows: TGTGCCAGCGGGACTAGCGGGTCCCCTTCCTACGAGCAGTACTTC.

The rearrangement joins TRBV19 to TRBJ1-4, with D unresolved. The CDR3 extends over 17 amino acids. CDR1 and CDR2 (germline): LNHDA, SQIVND (reference sequence). V lost 3 bases to trimming and J lost 0 bases, with 14 bases between them. The CDR3 DNA follows: TGTGCCAGTAGTATTCGCCGGGATATCCCAACTAATGAAAAACTGTTTTTT. Protein product: CASSIRRDIPTNEKLFF.

V usage is TRBV6-1 and J usage is TRBJ2-1; D call uncertain. Germline V lookup: CDR1 MNHNS, CDR2 SASEGT. The CDR3 is 14 amino acids. V was cut by 2 bases and J by 7 bases, with 12 bases left in between. This CDR3 is CASSELSRSNEQFF. The CDR3, as DNA: TGTGCCAGCAGTGAACTGTCGAGGAGTAATGAGCAGTTCTTC.

This chain connects TRBV2 to TRBJ2-3; 7 bases align to TRBD2. This CDR3 region has 15 residues. CDR1 is SNHLY and CDR2 is FYNNEI in the germline V gene. The junction had 10 bases not matched to a gene; V was cut back by 4 bases and J by 6 bases. CDR3 loop: CASSVEGGSWDTQYF. The CDR3 DNA reads as TGTGCCAGCAGTGTGGAGGGCGGGAGTTGGGATACGCAGTATTTT.

This clone was observed once. Within the sample, other DNA sequences also encode this same CDR3. The rearrangement joins TRBV18 to TRBJ1-1, with 7 bases fitting TRBD1. The CDR3 covers 14 residues. Looked up from germline, CDR1 is KGHSH and CDR2 is LQKENI. J gave up 2 bases and V 6 bases, and 6 bases lay outside the gene matches. The CDR3 DNA sequence: TGTGCCAGCTCGCCGGGACAGACAAACACTGAAGCTTTCTTT. This encodes CASSPGQTNTEAFF. Using reference TRBV18 and TRBJ1-1 for the parts outside the CDR3, the full variable domain is NAGVMQNPRHLVRRRGQEARLRCSPMKGHSHVYWYRQLPEEGLKFMVYLQKENIIDESGMPKERFSAEFPKEGPSILRIQQVVRGDSAAYFCASSPGQTNTEAFFGQGTRLTVV.

The CDR3 here is CASRDSQQPQHF. CDR3 DNA sequence: TGTGCCAGTAGGGACAGTCAGCAGCCCCAGCATTTT. The J gene is TRBJ1-5, the V gene TRBV19, with a weak D call TRBD1 (6 bases). Deletions cut 6 bases from V and 7 bases from J, with 10 bases between. The CDR3 covers 12 residues. CDR1 is LNHDA, CDR2 SQIVND, per germline (reference sequence).

The V gene is TRBV7-9, the J gene TRBJ2-5; D gene uncertain. The CDR3 loop spans 15 amino acids. V lost 4 bases, J lost 0 bases, and 12 bases lay in between. Germline V gives CDR1 SEHNR, CDR2 FQNEAQ (reference sequence). CDR3 sequence reads: CASSSPGWYQETQYF. The DNA for the CDR3 is TGTGCCAGCAGCTCCCCCGGGTGGTACCAAGAGACCCAGTACTTC.

This clone has only one observation. V gene TRBV19 combines with J gene TRBJ2-2, with TRBD2 matching 8 bases. Germline V gene sequence: CDR1 LNHDA, CDR2 SQIVND (reference sequence). Trimming at V came to 0 bases and at J to 3 bases, leaving 6 bases not matched to a gene. CDR3 length: 17 amino acids. The CDR3 protein is CASSIDRRAGDTGELFF. The CDR3 DNA follows: TGTGCCAGTAGTATAGACCGTCGAGCGGGAGACACCGGGGAGCTGTTTTTT.

This chain uses TRBV5-1 with TRBJ2-3; 12 positions match TRBD2. Trimming removed 7 bases from V and 4 bases from J; junction bases left unmatched: 4. This CDR3 contains 14 residues. The germline V gene encodes CDR1 SGHRS and CDR2 YFSETQ. This CDR3 is CASGLAGGADTQYF. The CDR3 bases are TGCGCCAGCGGCCTAGCGGGAGGGGCAGATACGCAGTATTTT.

V gene TRBV11-1 combines with J gene TRBJ2-1; D might be TRBD2 (6 bases). Germline CDR1 is SGHAT and CDR2 is FQDESV (reference sequence). CDR3 length: 15 residues. V was trimmed by 1 base and J by 6 bases, leaving 13 bases between them. CDR3: CASSLGLVSSNEQFF. The CDR3 DNA follows: TGTGCCAGCAGCTTAGGACTAGTGTCTTCCAATGAGCAGTTCTTC.

The chain links TRBV29-1 to TRBJ1-2; 7 bases agree with TRBD1. This CDR3 has 15 residues. Germline V CDR1 and CDR2: SQVTM, ANQGSEA. V was pared by 5 bases and J by 7 bases, with 16 bases of the junction left unmatched. The CDR3 DNA is TGCAGCGTTCCGCGGACAGGAGCCAGAGGATCTGGCTACACCTTC. Translating gives CSVPRTGARGSGYTF.

The rearrangement joins TRBV6-4 to TRBJ2-7; D might be TRBD1 (6 bases). The V gene's germline CDR1 is MRHNA and CDR2 SNTAGT. The CDR3 has 16 amino acids. V lost 7 bases to trimming and J lost 2 bases, with 21 bases between them. CDR3 in DNA: TGTGCCAGCACCGACGCACCGGGACAACCGACCTACGAGCAGTACTTC. Protein sequence: CASTDAPGQPTYEQYF.

With regard to this clone: This specimen includes other DNA sequences encoding the same CDR3. This chain uses TRBV5-1 with TRBJ1-5, with D possibly TRBD1 on 5 matching bases. This CDR3 region has 14 residues. The germline V gene encodes CDR1 SGHRS and CDR2 YFSETQ. The V end was cut by 0 bases, the J end by 2 bases, with 6 bases between. Written as DNA, the CDR3 is TGCGCCAGCAGCTTGGGGGGGGGCAATCAGCCCCAGCATTTT. As protein: CASSLGGGNQPQHF.

This clone came up once. V usage is TRBV7-7 and J usage is TRBJ2-5; TRBD1 agrees at 8 bases. Germline CDR1 reads SSHAT; CDR2 reads FNYEAQ (reference sequence). V lost 3 bases to trimming and J lost 2 bases; unmatched junction nucleotides: 5. There are 15 residues in the CDR3. This CDR3 reads CASSFRTGPQETQYF. As DNA, the CDR3 is TGTGCCAGCAGCTTTAGGACAGGGCCTCAAGAGACCCAGTACTTC.

V usage is TRBV5-1 and J usage is TRBJ2-7; TRBD2 matches 12 bases. This CDR3 comprises 15 residues. Per germline, CDR1 SGHRS and CDR2 YFSETQ. The V segment lost 0 bases and the J segment 5 bases; nucleotides outside the gene matches: 3. In DNA form, the CDR3 reads TGCGCCAGCAGCTTGGGACTAGCGGGAGAACACGAGCAGTACTTC. Amino acids: CASSLGLAGEHEQYF. Filled out from reference TRBV5-1 and TRBJ2-7, the complete variable domain reads KAGVTQTPRYLIKTRGQQVTLSCSPISGHRSVSWYQQTPGQGLQFLFEYFSETQRNKGNFPGRFSGRQFSNSRSEMNVSTLELGDSALYLCASSLGLAGEHEQYFGPGTRLTVT.

The chain combines TRBV29-1 with TRBJ1-4, with TRBD1 as a possible D gene (6 bases). The CDR3 totals 13 residues. The germline gives CDR1 SQVTM, CDR2 ANQGSEA. The V end lost 3 bases, the J end lost 7 bases, and 12 bases lay between the germline ends. CDR3 region: CSVEIRGLEKLFF. The CDR3 nucleotides read TGCAGCGTTGAGATCAGGGGTCTTGAAAAACTGTTTTTT.

The CDR3 bases are TGTGCCAGCAGCTTGGCACGGGCAGATACGCAGTATTTT. It translates to CASSLARADTQYF. The chain recombines TRBV7-9 with TRBJ2-3; no clear D. The germline CDR1 and CDR2 sequences are SEHNR and FQNEAQ (reference sequence). The V and J ends lost 3 bases and 4 bases respectively, with 8 bases between them. The CDR3 contains 13 residues. Full variable domain (outside the CDR3, taken from reference TRBV7-9 and TRBJ2-3): DTGVSQNPRHKITKRGQNVTFRCDPISEHNRLYWYRQTLGQGPEFLTYFQNEAQLEKSRLLSDRFSAERPKGSFSTLEIQRTEQGDSAMYLCASSLARADTQYFGPGTRLTVL.

The rearrangement links TRBV5-1 to TRBJ1-2, with TRBD1 as a possible D gene (6 bases). CDR3 length: 16 amino acids. Germline CDR1 and CDR2: SGHRS and YFSETQ. Trimming took 0 bases from V and 4 from J, leaving 16 bases between them. CDR3 in amino acids: CASSLEVQGRGYGYTF. CDR3 sequence (DNA): TGCGCCAGCAGCTTGGAAGTACAGGGTCGGGGCTATGGCTACACCTTC.

This chain links TRBV7-9 with TRBJ2-6; 9 positions agree with TRBD1. This CDR3 has 17 residues. In germline, CDR1 is SEHNR, CDR2 FQNEAQ (reference sequence). The J segment lost 13 bases and the V segment lost 5 bases, leaving 18 bases of the junction unmatched. The DNA for the CDR3 is TGTGCCAGCAGCCCCCTCCAAGGACAGGGGCCTTCGAGAGTCCTGACTTTC. Protein product: CASSPLQGQGPSRVLTF.

This sequence joins TRBV6-1 and TRBJ1-3; 7 nucleotides align to TRBD1. Germline V gene sequence: CDR1 MNHNS, CDR2 SASEGT. The CDR3 covers 16 residues. The ends lost 4 bases at V and 3 bases at J; junction bases unmatched: 9. CDR3 in amino acids: CASSGQGGVGGNTIYF. CDR3 sequence (DNA): TGTGCCAGCAGTGGACAGGGAGGAGTAGGTGGAAACACCATATATTTT.

This clone has just one count. The CDR3 bases are TGTGCCAGCAGCCGATCTAGCGGGAGGTCTGGGGCCGGGGAGCTGTTTTTT. Translating it yields CASSRSSGRSGAGELFF. The rearrangement joins TRBV4-2 to TRBJ2-2; 11 positions match TRBD2. J lost 6 bases, V lost 4 bases, and 10 bases had no gene match. Germline V gene data show CDR1 as LGHNA and CDR2 as YNFKEQ. This CDR3 spans 17 amino acids.

The chain links TRBV5-8 to TRBJ1-2, with D hard to call. This CDR3 spans 19 amino acids. The V gene lost 6 bases and the J gene lost 4 bases, with 31 bases spanning the gap. Germline-derived CDR1 and CDR2 are SGHTS and YDEGEE. The DNA for the CDR3 is TGTGCCAGCAACAAATTAATCAATTCCAAACTCCAAGAATCCTATGGCTACACCTTC. It yields the protein CASNKLINSKLQESYGYTF.

This chain uses TRBV4-3 with TRBJ2-4; the match to TRBD2 covers 9 bases. Germline values: CDR1 LGHNA, CDR2 YSLEER. This CDR3 region has 17 residues. Trimming took 0 bases from V and 1 from J; bases not matched to a gene: 4. CDR3 protein: CASSQDSREGAKNIQYF. For the CDR3, the DNA is TGCGCCAGCAGCCAAGATTCGCGGGAGGGGGCCAAAAACATTCAGTACTTC.

The chain recombines TRBV5-6 with TRBJ1-1; the D gene is possibly TRBD1 (6 bases). With 3 bases removed from V and 0 bases from J, the gap between germline ends came to 21 bases. The CDR3 is 18 amino acids. CDR1 is SGHDT, CDR2 YYEEEE, per germline. Here the CDR3 reads CASSSSGGWIIMNTEAFF. In DNA, the CDR3 is TGTGCCAGCAGCTCTTCCGGGGGCTGGATTATCATGAACACTGAAGCTTTCTTT. Based on the CDR3 plus reference TRBV5-6 and TRBJ1-1, the full variable domain is DAGVTQSPTHLIKTRGQQVTLRCSPKSGHDTVSWYQQALGQGPQFIFQYYEEEERQRGNFPDRFSGHQFPNYSSELNVNALLLGDSALYLCASSSSGGWIIMNTEAFFGQGTRLTVV.

The chain employs TRBV10-1 and TRBJ2-1; D is unresolved. Germline CDR1 is WNHNN and CDR2 is SYGVQD (reference sequence). The CDR3 has 14 amino acids. V was pared by 6 bases and J by 3 bases, with 12 bases between. CDR3 in amino acids: CASSETNRYNEQFF. The DNA of the CDR3 is TGCGCCAGCAGCGAAACGAATCGCTACAATGAGCAGTTCTTC.

The chain recombines TRBV19 with TRBJ2-5; 9 bases are shared with TRBD1. Germline CDR1 LNHDA, CDR2 SQIVND (reference sequence). The CDR3 sequence is 16 residues long. Trimming at V came to 5 bases and at J to 0 bases, leaving 7 bases not matched to a gene. The CDR3 coding sequence is TGTGCCAGTAGTGCCGGGACAGGGCAGTACCAAGAGACCCAGTACTTC. Its translation is CASSAGTGQYQETQYF. The full variable domain, its missing parts supplied by reference TRBV19 and TRBJ2-5, is DGGITQSPKYLFRKEGQNVTLSCEQNLNHDAMYWYRQDPGQGLRLIYYSQIVNDFQKGDIAEGYSVSREKKESFPLTVTSAQKNPTAFYLCASSAGTGQYQETQYFGPGTRLLVL.

The chain joins TRBV18 to TRBJ2-7; possibly TRBD1 for D (6 bases). Trimming shortened V by 3 bases and J by 7 bases, and 19 bases separated the two germline ends. The CDR3 is 15 residues long. Germline V lookup: CDR1 KGHSH, CDR2 LQKENI. The CDR3 DNA reads as TGTGCCAGCTCACCGGCACAGGGACCTTTGGGAGAGCAGTACTTC. As protein: CASSPAQGPLGEQYF. Full variable domain (rest looked up from reference TRBV18 and TRBJ2-7): NAGVMQNPRHLVRRRGQEARLRCSPMKGHSHVYWYRQLPEEGLKFMVYLQKENIIDESGMPKERFSAEFPKEGPSILRIQQVVRGDSAAYFCASSPAQGPLGEQYFGPGTRLTVT.